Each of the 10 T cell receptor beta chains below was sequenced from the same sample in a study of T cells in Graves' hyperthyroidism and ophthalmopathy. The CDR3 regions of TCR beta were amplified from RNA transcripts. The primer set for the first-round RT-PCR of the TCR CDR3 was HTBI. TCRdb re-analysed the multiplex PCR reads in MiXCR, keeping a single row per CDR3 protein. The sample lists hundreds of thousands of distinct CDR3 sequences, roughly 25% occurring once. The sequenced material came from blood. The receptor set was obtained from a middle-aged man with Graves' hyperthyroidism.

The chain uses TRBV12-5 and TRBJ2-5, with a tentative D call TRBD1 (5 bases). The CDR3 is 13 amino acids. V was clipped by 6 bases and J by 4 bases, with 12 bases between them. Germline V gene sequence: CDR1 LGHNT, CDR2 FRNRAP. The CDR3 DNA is TGTGCTAGTGGGCCGGACATCCGAGAGACCCAGTACTTC. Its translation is CASGPDIRETQYF.

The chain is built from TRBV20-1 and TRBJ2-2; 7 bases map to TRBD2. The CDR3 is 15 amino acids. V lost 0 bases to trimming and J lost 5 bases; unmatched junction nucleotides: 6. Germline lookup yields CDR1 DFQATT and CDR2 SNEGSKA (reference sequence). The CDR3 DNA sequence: TGCAGTGCTAGAGATGGCGGGAGAGAGACCGGGGAGCTGTTTTTT. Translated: CSARDGGRETGELFF.

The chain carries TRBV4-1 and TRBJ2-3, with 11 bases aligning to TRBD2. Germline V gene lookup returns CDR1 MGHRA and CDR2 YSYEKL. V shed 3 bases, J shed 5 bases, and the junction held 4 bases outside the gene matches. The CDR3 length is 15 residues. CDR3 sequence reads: CASSHLAGGGDTQYF. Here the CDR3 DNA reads TGCGCCAGCAGCCATCTAGCGGGAGGCGGAGATACGCAGTATTTT.

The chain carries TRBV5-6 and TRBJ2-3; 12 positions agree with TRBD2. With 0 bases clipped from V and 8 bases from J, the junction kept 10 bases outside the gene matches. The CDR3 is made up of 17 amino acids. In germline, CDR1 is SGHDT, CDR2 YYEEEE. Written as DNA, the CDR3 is TGTGCCAGCAGCTTGGCCATACTAGCGGGAGGAGGGGGTACGCAGTATTTT. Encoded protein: CASSLAILAGGGGTQYF. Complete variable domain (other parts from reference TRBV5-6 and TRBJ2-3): DAGVTQSPTHLIKTRGQQVTLRCSPKSGHDTVSWYQQALGQGPQFIFQYYEEEERQRGNFPDRFSGHQFPNYSSELNVNALLLGDSALYLCASSLAILAGGGGTQYFGPGTRLTVL.

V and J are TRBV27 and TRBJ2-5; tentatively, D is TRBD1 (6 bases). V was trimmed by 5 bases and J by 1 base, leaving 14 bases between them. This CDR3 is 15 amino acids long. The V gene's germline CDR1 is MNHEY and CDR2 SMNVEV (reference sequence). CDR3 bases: TGTGCCAGCAGTCCTTTGGACAGTCTCCAAGAGACCCAGTACTTC. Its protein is CASSPLDSLQETQYF.

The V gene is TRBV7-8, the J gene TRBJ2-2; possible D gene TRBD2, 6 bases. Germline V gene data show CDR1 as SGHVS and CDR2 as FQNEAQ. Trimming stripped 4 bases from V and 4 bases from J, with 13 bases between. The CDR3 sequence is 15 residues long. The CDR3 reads CASSSHGSGTGELFF. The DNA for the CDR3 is TGTGCCAGCAGCTCCCACGGGAGCGGCACCGGGGAGCTGTTTTTT.

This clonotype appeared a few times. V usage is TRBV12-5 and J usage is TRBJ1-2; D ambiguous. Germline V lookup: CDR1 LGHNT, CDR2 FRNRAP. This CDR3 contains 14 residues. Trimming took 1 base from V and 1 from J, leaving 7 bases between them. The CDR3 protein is CASGLANINYGYTF. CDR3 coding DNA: TGTGCTAGTGGTTTGGCCAACATTAACTATGGCTACACCTTC.

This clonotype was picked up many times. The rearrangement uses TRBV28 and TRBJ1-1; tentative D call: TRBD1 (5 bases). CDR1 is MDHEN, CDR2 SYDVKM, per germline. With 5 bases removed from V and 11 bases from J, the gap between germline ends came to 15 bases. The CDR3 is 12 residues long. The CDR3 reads CASSRLWGEAFF. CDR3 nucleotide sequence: TGTGCCAGCAGTCGCCTATGGGGGGAGGCTTTCTTT.

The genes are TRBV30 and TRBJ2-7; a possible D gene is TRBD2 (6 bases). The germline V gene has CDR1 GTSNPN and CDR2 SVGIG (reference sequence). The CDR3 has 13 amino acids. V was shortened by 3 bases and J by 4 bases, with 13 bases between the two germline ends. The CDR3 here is CAWRDRERYEQYF. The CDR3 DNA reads TGTGCCTGGAGAGACCGGGAGAGATACGAGCAGTACTTC. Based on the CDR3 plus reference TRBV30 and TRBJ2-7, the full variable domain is SQTIHQWPATLVQPVGSPLSLECTVEGTSNPNLYWYRQAAGRGLQLLFYSVGIGQISSEVPQNLSASRPQDRQFILSSKKLLLSDSGFYLCAWRDRERYEQYFGPGTRLTVT.

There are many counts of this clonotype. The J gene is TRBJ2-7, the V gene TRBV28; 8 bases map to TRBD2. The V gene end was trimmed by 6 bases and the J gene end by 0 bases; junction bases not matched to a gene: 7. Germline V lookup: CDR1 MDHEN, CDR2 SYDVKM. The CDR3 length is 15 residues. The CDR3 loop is CASSKSGGASYEQYF. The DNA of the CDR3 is TGTGCCAGCAGCAAATCCGGGGGGGCCTCCTACGAGCAGTACTTC.